The sequence of this T cell receptor beta chain was determined in a study of CD8+ T cells in alopecia areata. Study-wide context: Administration of oral tofacitinib to treated patients was at 5 to 10 mg twice daily. Study-wide results and caveats: Higher clonality was seen in lesional scalp than in normal scalp, especially in alopecia totalis/universalis. Sequencing of scalp tissue also captures the resident alphabeta T cells of normal skin.

V was cut by 5 bases and J by 2 bases, with 13 bases left in between. The CDR3 totals 14 residues. Germline lookup yields CDR1 GTSNPN and CDR2 SVGIG (reference sequence). Extraction of RNA preceded its reverse transcription into cDNA, which served as the sequencing template. The method was immunoSEQ multiplex PCR; TCRdb's version includes in-frame clones alone and lacks a portion of them. The repertoire includes over 110,000 clones, 40% to 55% of them detected once, and approximately 1% sits in the top ten. In the case of this clone: The antigen is undetermined.

Peripheral blood and lesional scalp punch biopsies were taken from alopecia areata patients. The sequencing used CD4+ T cells sorted from blood, collected at week 0. The chain links TRBV30 to TRBJ1-5; a weak D match, TRBD1 (6 bases). The receptor was derived from a human donor with alopecia areata. The CDR3 is CAWAKGGGNQPQHF. CDR3 coding DNA: TGTGCCTGGGCCAAGGGGGGAGGCAATCAGCCCCAGCATTTT.